A selection of T cell receptor beta chains follows, all from one sample in a study of a mutant IDH1 vaccine in newly diagnosed glioma. Some clones are missing from TCRdb's copy, which holds only in-frame ones; the method was immunoSEQ multiplex PCR. Seen here are tens of thousands of clones, about 80% observed once, and the top ten hold roughly 5.6%. Their antigen targets remain unknown. The specimen comprised PBMCs, sampled from a glioma patient whose treatment included an IDH1 peptide vaccine. The receptors come from a man aged 50-59 years with glioma. Both conserved end residues are part of each CDR3. A D gene is named only where the DNA matches it firmly. Not every row has a clone size; where given, it reads once, few, many or a size class.

j_call	clone_size	d_call	v_call	cdr3_aa	cdr3_nt
TRBJ2-7	-	-	TRBV7-3	CASSLTAGYEQYF	TGTGCCAGCAGCTTAACGGCCGGATACGAGCAGTACTTC
TRBJ2-1	-	-	TRBV6-5	CASSYTSRGSQFF	TGTGCCAGCAGTTATACCTCAAGGGGGTCGCAGTTCTTC
TRBJ2-2	few	-	TRBV30	CAWSVGGVNTGELFF	TGTGCCTGGAGTGTTGGAGGGGTTAACACCGGGGAGCTGTTTTTT
TRBJ1-3	-	-	TRBV5-4	CASSLASGSGNTIYF	TGTGCCAGCAGCTTGGCCAGCGGCTCTGGAAACACCATATATTTT
TRBJ1-6	-	TRBD1	TRBV5-6	CASSLRTGLGSPLHF	TGTGCCAGCAGCCTTCGGACAGGGTTGGGGTCACCCCTCCACTTT
TRBJ2-1	-	-	TRBV9	CASSGRMANYNEQFF	TGTGCCAGCAGCGGGCGGATGGCCAATTACAATGAGCAGTTCTTC
TRBJ2-7	-	-	TRBV4-3	CASSQETGSSYEQYF	TGCGCCAGCAGCCAAGAGACCGGGAGCTCCTACGAGCAGTACTTC
TRBJ2-7	once	-	TRBV7-2	CASSLVRVLGNEQYF	TGTGCCAGCAGCTTAGTTAGGGTACTAGGGAACGAGCAGTACTTC
TRBJ2-2	once	-	TRBV28	CASSRGRQTGELFF	TGTGCCAGCAGCCGGGGACGTCAAACCGGGGAGCTGTTTTTT
TRBJ2-3	-	-	TRBV15	CATSREAGTGVTDTQYF	TGTGCCACCAGCAGAGAGGCAGGGACGGGTGTCACAGATACGCAGTATTTT
TRBJ2-3	-	-	TRBV4-2	CASSSAGSYTDTQYF	TGTGCCAGCAGCTCTGCGGGGTCCTACACAGATACGCAGTATTTT
TRBJ2-7	few	TRBD1	TRBV29-1	CSVESETGVLEQYF	TGCAGCGTTGAATCCGAGACAGGGGTTTTAGAGCAGTACTTC
TRBJ2-3	-	TRBD1	TRBV2	CASTEGTGLTDTQYF	TGTGCCAGCACCGAGGGGACAGGGCTTACAGATACGCAGTATTTT
TRBJ1-6	few	TRBD1	TRBV30	CAWSARQGISPLHF	TGTGCCTGGAGTGCCCGACAGGGGATATCACCCCTCCACTTT
TRBJ1-5	-	TRBD1	TRBV5-6	CASSQTGRNQPQHF	TGTGCCAGCAGCCAGACAGGGCGGAATCAGCCCCAGCATTTT
TRBJ2-7	-	-	TRBV6-1	CASSEALPGFSYEQYF	TGTGCCAGCAGTGAAGCGCTTCCTGGCTTTTCATACGAGCAGTACTTC
TRBJ2-1	-	-	TRBV5-1	CASSRAGTYNEQFF	TGCGCCAGCAGCCGTGCAGGGACCTACAATGAGCAGTTCTTC
TRBJ2-1	-	-	TRBV19	CASSQTRGRNEQFF	TGTGCCAGTAGCCAGACCCGGGGGAGGAATGAGCAGTTCTTC
TRBJ1-4	-	-	TRBV6-5	CASSYGRGSLPRLFF	TGTGCCAGCAGTTACGGTCGGGGATCCCTGCCTAGACTGTTTTTT
TRBJ1-6	few	-	TRBV25-1	CASRRTDSPLHF	TGTGCCAGCAGGAGGACTGATTCACCCCTCCACTTT
TRBJ1-5	-	-	TRBV30	CAWNTQGRSNQPQHF	TGTGCCTGGAACACTCAAGGAAGAAGCAATCAGCCCCAGCATTTT
TRBJ1-2	-	-	TRBV4-3	CASSQEGGAVNGYTF	TGCGCCAGCAGCCAAGAGGGAGGGGCAGTAAATGGCTACACCTTC
TRBJ2-2	-	-	TRBV10-1	CASSGAGANTGELFF	TGCGCCAGCAGTGGGGCAGGGGCGAACACCGGGGAGCTGTTTTTT
TRBJ2-2	-	-	TRBV6-5	CASMRMNTGELFF	TGTGCCAGCATGCGGATGAACACCGGGGAGCTGTTTTTT
TRBJ2-2	-	-	TRBV28	CASSLVQFGISGELFF	TGTGCCAGCAGTTTAGTACAGTTCGGGATTTCCGGGGAGCTGTTTTTT
TRBJ1-6	-	-	TRBV11-2	CASSLNVRVSPLHF	TGTGCCAGCAGCTTAAATGTCAGGGTCTCACCCCTCCACTTT
TRBJ1-2	-	-	TRBV6-6	CASTSDSGYTF	TGTGCCAGCACATCCGACAGCGGCTACACCTTC
TRBJ1-2	-	-	TRBV5-4	CASSLVQGSGYTF	TGTGCCAGCAGCTTAGTGCAAGGGTCTGGCTACACCTTC
TRBJ2-7	-	TRBD1	TRBV5-7	CASSHTGGLEQYF	TGTGCCAGCAGCCATACAGGGGGCCTCGAGCAGTACTTC
TRBJ2-7	-	TRBD1	TRBV6-6	CASSLGTESTYEQYF	TGTGCCAGCAGTTTGGGGACAGAATCCACCTACGAGCAGTACTTC
TRBJ1-6	few	-	TRBV27	CASSFYRLNSPLHF	TGTGCCAGCAGTTTCTACAGGCTGAATTCACCCCTCCACTTT
TRBJ1-5	-	-	TRBV4-3	CASSQDNRFNQPQHF	TGCGCCAGCAGCCAAGATAACAGATTCAATCAGCCCCAGCATTTT
TRBJ2-7	-	TRBD1	TRBV28	CASIPFSGTGNYEQYF	TGTGCCAGCATACCCTTCTCCGGGACAGGAAACTACGAGCAGTACTTC
TRBJ2-7	-	TRBD1	TRBV5-1	CASSPSWDRFYEQYF	TGCGCCAGCAGCCCTAGTTGGGACAGATTCTACGAGCAGTACTTC
TRBJ1-3	once	TRBD1	TRBV7-6	CASSRDRVGNTIYF	TGTGCCAGCAGCCGTGACAGGGTTGGAAACACCATATATTTT
TRBJ2-1	-	-	TRBV5-8	CASSFVPGVNNEQFF	TGTGCCAGCAGCTTTGTTCCCGGGGTTAACAATGAGCAGTTCTTC
TRBJ2-1	-	-	TRBV10-2	CASSEGEQFF	TGCGCCAGCAGTGAGGGGGAGCAGTTCTTC
TRBJ2-1	few	-	TRBV9	CASSSGGGRGNEQFF	TGTGCCAGCAGCTCGGGGGGGGGCAGGGGGAATGAGCAGTTCTTC
TRBJ1-1	-	TRBD1	TRBV4-3	CASGKAGGTEAFF	TGCGCCAGCGGTAAGGCAGGGGGGACTGAAGCTTTCTTT
TRBJ2-5	once	-	TRBV20-1	CSALLGTQYF	TGCAGTGCTCTACTGGGGACCCAGTACTTC
TRBJ1-5	-	TRBD1	TRBV5-1	CASSPGTGVNQPQHF	TGCGCCAGCAGCCCGGGGACAGGTGTTAATCAGCCCCAGCATTTT
TRBJ2-7	-	-	TRBV19	CASSTPPSEVYEQYF	TGTGCCAGTAGTACCCCCCCTAGCGAGGTATACGAGCAGTACTTC
TRBJ2-2	few	-	TRBV7-6	CASSLSPTVGTGELFF	TGTGCCAGCAGCTTATCCCCTACCGTGGGCACCGGGGAGCTGTTTTTT
TRBJ2-1	-	-	TRBV5-6	CASSFSVGQFF	TGTGCCAGCAGCTTTTCCGTAGGGCAGTTCTTC
TRBJ2-7	-	-	TRBV28	CASSKRGVSYEQYF	TGTGCCAGCAGTAAAAGGGGTGTAAGCTACGAGCAGTACTTC
TRBJ2-6	-	-	TRBV25-1	CASSEGSTGANVLTF	TGTGCCAGCAGTGAAGGAAGTACTGGGGCCAACGTCCTGACTTTC
TRBJ2-2	-	-	TRBV29-1	CSVEDLATGELFF	TGCAGCGTTGAAGATCTGGCCACCGGGGAGCTGTTTTTT
TRBJ2-7	few	TRBD1	TRBV7-9	CASSGGQGISSEQYF	TGTGCCAGCAGCGGGGGACAGGGCATCTCCAGCGAGCAGTACTTC
TRBJ2-7	-	TRBD1	TRBV27	CASSFSGTGRTEQYF	TGTGCCAGCAGTTTCTCCGGGACAGGAAGGACCGAGCAGTACTTC
TRBJ2-7	-	-	TRBV20-1	CSVPKSYEQYF	TGCAGTGTCCCAAAAAGCTACGAGCAGTACTTC
TRBJ1-3	-	-	TRBV5-6	CASSRAGRGGNTIYF	TGTGCCAGCAGCCGAGCCGGGCGGGGTGGAAACACCATATATTTT
TRBJ2-7	-	-	TRBV9	CASSVAPEGYEQYF	TGTGCCAGCAGCGTAGCCCCGGAGGGCTACGAGCAGTACTTC
TRBJ2-7	-	TRBD2	TRBV14	CASSAGLAAEQYF	TGTGCCAGCAGCGCGGGACTAGCCGCCGAGCAGTACTTC